This T cell receptor beta chain is drawn from a study of shared clonotypes between healthy human individuals. Regarding this clone: The antigen is not known.

The CDR3 covers 15 residues. V shed 1 base and J 9 bases; nucleotides not matched to a gene: 5. Germline CDR1 reads MGHRA; CDR2 reads YSYEKL. DNA at 150 to 250 ng, approximately 30,000 T cell genomes, went into sorted-subset replicate PCRs. The table came from immunoSEQ multiplex PCR; TCRdb's copy has only in-frame clones and leaves some out. The sample consists of under 850,000 clones, almost 95% of them appearing once. Findings and limits, study-wide: The naive CD4 repertoires of a handful of donors were compared, and about 5% of clonotypes were shared.

The naive CD8 fraction comprised CD45RO-negative cells positively selected for CCR7 and excluded terminally differentiated effector memory CD45RA+ cells. Donors included only healthy HIV-negative adults lacking recent acute infections or vaccinations. The sample consisted of naive CD8+ T cells sorted from blood. The chain uses TRBV4-1 and TRBJ2-1; 11 nucleotides align to TRBD2. The clonotype was recovered from a man younger than 45 in good health. The CDR3 loop is CASSQVGTSGSEQFF. CDR3 sequence (DNA): TGCGCCAGCAGCCAAGTAGGGACTAGCGGTTCTGAGCAGTTCTTC.